The 21 T cell receptor beta chains in this list originate from one sample, sequenced in a study of OX40 agonist ivuxolimab in advanced cancers. This table comes from immunoSEQ multiplex PCR, and its TCRdb copy is limited to in-frame clones, with some not included. The sample includes roughly 8,000 clones, nearly 90% seen only once; the top ten take 4.4%. Specimen: CD4+ or CD8+ T cells sorted from blood, collected in a trial of the OX40 agonist ivuxolimab. These receptor sequences come from an adult with an advanced solid tumor such as melanoma, head and neck, liver or kidney cancer.

The rearrangement uses TRBV6-5 and TRBJ2-1; tentative D call: TRBD2 (6 bases). CDR3 length equals 14 residues. Trimming pared 4 bases from V and 5 bases from J, leaving 12 bases between. Germline lookup yields CDR1 MNHEY and CDR2 SVGAGI. The CDR3 is CASSFPGLNNEQFF. The CDR3 nucleotides are TGTGCCAGCAGTTTCCCCGGACTAAACAATGAGCAGTTCTTC.

This chain uses TRBV4-3 with TRBJ1-3; D call uncertain. With 0 bases removed from V and 1 base from J, the gap between germline ends came to 10 bases. Germline V gives CDR1 LGHNA, CDR2 YSLEER. The CDR3 extends over 16 amino acids. The CDR3 region is CASSQDVSGSGNTIYF. CDR3 in DNA: TGCGCCAGCAGCCAAGATGTATCGGGATCTGGAAACACCATATATTTT.

The chain links TRBV7-3 to TRBJ2-2, with D unresolved. V gave up 2 bases and J gave up 6 bases, with 4 bases separating them. The CDR3 totals 12 residues. Looked up from germline, CDR1 is SGHTA and CDR2 is FQGTGA. The CDR3 loop is CASSLLPGELFF. The CDR3 DNA reads TGTGCCAGCAGCTTACTACCCGGGGAGCTGTTTTTT.

The genes are TRBV5-1 and TRBJ2-1; 14 bases fit TRBD2. V trimming: 4 bases; J trimming: 0 bases; junction bases outside the gene matches: 9. There are 19 residues in the CDR3. Germline CDR1 is SGHRS and CDR2 is YFSETQ. The CDR3, as DNA: TGCGCCAGCAGCGCGCGACTAGCGGGAGGGTCCTTCTCCTACAATGAGCAGTTCTTC. As protein: CASSARLAGGSFSYNEQFF.

CDR3 residues: CASSSIKSRGNTEAFF. CDR3 nucleotides: TGTGCCAGCAGCTCCATTAAGAGCAGGGGAAACACTGAAGCTTTCTTT. The chain joins TRBV5-6 to TRBJ1-1; D possibly corresponds to TRBD1 (6 bases). V lost 3 bases to trimming and J lost 2 bases, with 17 bases between them. CDR3 length: 16 amino acids. Germline V CDR1 and CDR2: SGHDT, YYEEEE.

This chain uses TRBV6-5 with TRBJ2-3; TRBD2 aligns across 13 bases. J lost 6 bases, V lost 5 bases, and 5 bases had no gene match. CDR1 is MNHEY, CDR2 SVGAGI, per germline. The CDR3 sequence is 15 residues long. The CDR3: CASSGTSGRGDTQYF. CDR3 nucleotides: TGTGCCAGCAGTGGCACTAGCGGGAGGGGGGATACGCAGTATTTT.

This chain links TRBV5-1 with TRBJ2-2; TRBD1 might be the D (6 bases). Germline V gene data show CDR1 as SGHRS and CDR2 as YFSETQ. V lost 0 bases and J lost 7, with 16 bases in between. This CDR3 contains 16 residues. Here the CDR3 DNA reads TGCGCCAGCAGCTTGGCCAACGCAGGGGTTATCGGGGAGCTGTTTTTT. Residues: CASSLANAGVIGELFF.

This clone appeared a single time. V usage is TRBV11-2 and J usage is TRBJ2-3; D remains unclear. Trimming stripped 3 bases from V and 5 bases from J, with 9 bases between. The CDR3 has 13 residues. Germline V gene data show CDR1 as SGHAT and CDR2 as FQNNGV. CDR3 protein: CASSLIQGDTQYF. The CDR3 nucleotides read TGTGCCAGCAGCTTGATCCAAGGAGATACGCAGTATTTT.

The chain's CDR3 is CASSAPRYLSGNTIYF. CDR3 in DNA: TGTGCCAGCAGCGCACCAAGGTATCTCTCTGGAAACACCATATATTTT. The chain recombines TRBV9 with TRBJ1-3; D is unclear. The germline V gene has CDR1 SGDLS and CDR2 YYNGEE. The germline V and J ends were trimmed by 3 bases and 0 bases, with 13 bases remaining between them. CDR3 length: 16 residues.

V and J are TRBV30 and TRBJ1-6, with TRBD1 as a possible D gene (6 bases). The germline CDR1 and CDR2 sequences are GTSNPN and SVGIG (reference sequence). The CDR3 runs to 14 residues. The V end was cut by 0 bases, the J end by 5 bases, with 8 bases between. CDR3 nucleotides: TGTGCCTGGAGTGTCGGACAGAATAATTCACCCCTCCACTTT. Translating gives CAWSVGQNNSPLHF.

The chain uses TRBV25-1 and TRBJ2-5; possibly TRBD2 for D (5 bases). Germline CDR1 reads MGHDK; CDR2 reads SYGVNS. Trimming removed 8 bases from V and 2 bases from J, with 18 bases in between. The CDR3 is 15 amino acids. CDR3 DNA: TGTGCCAGCTCCTCTTCGGAGGTTTGGCAAGAGACCCAGTACTTC. Its translation: CASSSSEVWQETQYF.

Concerning this clone itself: Germline is not matched at one junction end, which may reflect a read error. The chain recombines TRBV7-7 with TRBJ2-2; tentative D call: TRBD2 (6 bases). The length of the CDR3 is 17 residues. Germline V gene lookup returns CDR1 SSHAT and CDR2 FNYEAQ (reference sequence). CDR3 residues: CASSLDYSGGPFGELFF. For the CDR3, the DNA is TGTGCTAGCAGCTTAGATTATAGCGGAGGCCCCTTTGGGGAGCTGTTTTTT.

The chain has TRBV5-7 and TRBJ2-1; D unresolved. TRBV5-7 is designated an ORF whose function remains uncertain. V lost 2 bases and J 9 bases, leaving 9 bases between the germline ends. This CDR3 has 12 residues. CDR3 sequence (DNA): TGTGCCAGCAGCTTCAGTAACGGTGAGCAGTTCTTC. It codes for CASSFSNGEQFF.

In its sample, this clone was seen once. The chain combines TRBV18 with TRBJ1-5; TRBD1 aligns across 10 bases. The length of the CDR3 is 15 residues. The germline V gene has CDR1 KGHSH and CDR2 LQKENI. The V segment lost 4 bases and the J segment 2 bases; nucleotides outside the gene matches: 2. The CDR3: CASSLGTGGNQPQHF. CDR3 coding DNA: TGTGCCAGCTCACTCGGGACAGGGGGCAATCAGCCCCAGCATTTT.

The rearrangement uses TRBV5-5 and TRBJ2-1; TRBD1 matches 8 bases. The V gene end was trimmed by 4 bases and the J gene end by 4 bases; junction bases not matched to a gene: 1. Germline assignment: CDR1 SGHKS and CDR2 YYEKEE (reference sequence). The CDR3 spans 13 residues. The CDR3 DNA reads TGTGCCAGCAGCCGGGACAGGTACAATGAGCAGTTCTTC. Its protein product is CASSRDRYNEQFF.

The chain employs TRBV2 and TRBJ2-1; TRBD1 or TRBD2 may be the D gene (5 bases each). V gave up 7 bases and J gave up 3 bases, with 13 bases separating them. The CDR3 length is 14 residues. The germline CDR1 and CDR2 sequences are SNHLY and FYNNEI. For the CDR3, the DNA is TGTGCCAGCAAAGAGGGGTGGGACTACAATGAGCAGTTCTTC. Translation: CASKEGWDYNEQFF. Using reference TRBV2 and TRBJ2-1 for the parts outside the CDR3, the full variable domain is EPEVTQTPSHQVTQMGQEVILRCVPISNHLYFYWYRQILGQKVEFLVSFYNNEISEKSEIFDDQFSVERPDGSNFTLKIRSTKLEDSAMYFCASKEGWDYNEQFFGPGTRLTVL.

This clone came up once. This chain's CDR3 is CASGFALAGVPDTQYF. In DNA, the CDR3 is TGTGCTAGTGGTTTTGCCCTAGCGGGAGTCCCAGATACGCAGTATTTT. The chain couples TRBV12-5 to TRBJ2-3; 10 bases line up with TRBD2. V gave up 3 bases and J gave up 4 bases; unmatched junction bases: 7. The germline CDR1 and CDR2 sequences are LGHNT and FRNRAP. CDR3 size: 16 residues.

This chain links TRBV19 with TRBJ1-4; possibly TRBD1 for D (6 bases). Trimming removed 7 bases from V and 11 bases from J, with 29 bases in between. The germline V gene has CDR1 LNHDA and CDR2 SQIVND (reference sequence). The CDR3 is made up of 17 amino acids. CDR3 residues: CASMGQAGRASSKKLFF. The CDR3 DNA sequence: TGTGCCAGTATGGGACAAGCTGGACGAGCCTCTTCGAAGAAACTGTTTTTT.

The rearrangement links TRBV19 to TRBJ1-2; 11 bases line up with TRBD1. CDR1 is LNHDA and CDR2 is SQIVND in the germline V gene (reference sequence). The CDR3 runs 15 residues. Trimming cost V 3 bases and J 3 bases; bases outside gene matches: 3. The CDR3 bases are TGTGCCAGTAGTATTAAGGGACAGGGGGACTATGGCTACACCTTC. As protein: CASSIKGQGDYGYTF.

The CDR3 nucleotides are TGTGCCAGCAGTGAAAGGACAGTCCATCAGCCCCAGCATTTT. Translating it yields CASSERTVHQPQHF. The chain links TRBV2 to TRBJ1-5, with D perhaps TRBD1 (6 bases). This CDR3 is 14 amino acids long. The V end lost 2 bases, the J end lost 5 bases, and 10 bases lay between the germline ends. Germline CDR1 and CDR2: SNHLY and FYNNEI.

The genes are TRBV27 and TRBJ1-2; TRBD1 is a possible D gene (5 bases). CDR1 is MNHEY and CDR2 is SMNVEV in the germline V gene (reference sequence). V was shortened by 6 bases and J by 4 bases, with 15 bases between the two germline ends. The CDR3 has 14 amino acids. Written as DNA, the CDR3 is TGTGCCAGCAGGGGGCAAGGTCTAACCTATGGCTACACCTTC. Amino acid sequence: CASRGQGLTYGYTF.